A single sample gave rise to the 23 T cell receptor beta chains below, sequenced in a study of CD8+CD57+ T cells in acquired aplastic anemia. Patients who underwent sequencing had shown CD8+CD57+ cell expansion by flow cytometry. It was genomic DNA that served as the template for profiling TCR beta VDJ and CDR3. One entry per CDR3 protein, called by TCRdb with MiXCR from the reads. The sample comprises a few hundred thousand distinct CDR3 sequences, around 32% of which are singletons, and 0.8% to 0.85% rests with the top ten. The sample was sorted CD4+, CD8+, or CD8+CD57+ T cells (not recorded which) from PBMCs. The receptors here all came from a human donor with aplastic anemia.

Details on this clonotype: Since a much larger clone is just one base distant, this may be a read error. The V call is TRBV24-1, the J call TRBJ2-5; possibly TRBD1 for D (5 bases). The V end lost 11 bases, the J end lost 4 bases, and 25 bases lay between the germline ends. CDR3 length: 16 residues. Per the germline V gene, CDR1 is KGHDR and CDR2 is SFDVKD. The CDR3 loop reads CASSLPRQTPPETQYF. The CDR3 DNA reads TGTGCCAGCAGCCTCCCCCGACAGACCCCTCCAGAGACCCAGTACTTC.

The J gene is TRBJ2-7, the V gene TRBV11-1; D is perhaps TRBD1 (5 bases). CDR3 length: 17 amino acids. CDR1 SGHAT and CDR2 FQDESV come from the germline V gene (reference sequence). Trimming left V 4 bases short and J 5 bases short, with 24 bases between. CDR3 loop: CASSSRPPQGFHHEQYF. Written as DNA, the CDR3 is TGTGCCAGCAGCTCGAGACCCCCGCAGGGATTTCACCACGAGCAGTACTTC. The full variable domain, with the rest looked up from reference TRBV11-1 and TRBJ2-7, is EAEVAQSPRYKITEKSQAVAFWCDPISGHATLYWYRQILGQGPELLVQFQDESVVDDSQLPKDRFSAERLKGVDSTLKIQPAELGDSAMYLCASSSRPPQGFHHEQYFGPGTRLTVT.

The chain is built from TRBV25-1 and TRBJ1-1; the match to TRBD1 covers 7 bases. CDR3 length: 13 residues. Trimming removed 4 bases from V and 3 bases from J; junction bases left unmatched: 2. In germline, CDR1 is MGHDK, CDR2 SYGVNS. The CDR3 here is CASSVTGYTEAFF. DNA of the CDR3: TGTGCCAGCAGTGTGACAGGGTACACTGAAGCTTTCTTT. The full variable domain, its missing parts supplied by reference TRBV25-1 and TRBJ1-1, is EADIYQTPRYLVIGTGKKITLECSQTMGHDKMYWYQQDPGMELHLIHYSYGVNSTEKGDLSSESTVSRIRTEHFPLTLESARPSHTSQYLCASSVTGYTEAFFGQGTRLTVV.

This clonotype was seen only a few times. The V and J genes are TRBV24-1 and TRBJ2-2; TRBD2 agrees at 7 bases. CDR3 length: 16 amino acids. Trimming at V came to 11 bases and at J to 5 bases, leaving 16 bases not matched to a gene. The germline V gene has CDR1 KGHDR and CDR2 SFDVKD. CDR3 bases: TGTGCCAGCAGCCAACCCCTGGGGAGGGGTACCGGGGAGCTGTTTTTT. It specifies CASSQPLGRGTGELFF.

The V and J genes are TRBV10-3 and TRBJ2-7, with D uncertain. The length of the CDR3 is 13 residues. The ends were cut back, 10 bases at V and 6 bases at J, with 19 bases in the middle. Germline-derived CDR1 and CDR2 are ENHRY and SYGVKD. The CDR3 here is CASTHPDEAEQYF. The CDR3 DNA is TGTGCCAGCACTCACCCGGACGAGGCCGAGCAGTACTTC.

The table lists this clonotype with many counts. V is TRBV9 and J is TRBJ1-2; TRBD1 agrees at 9 bases. Germline V gene data show CDR1 as SGDLS and CDR2 as YYNGEE. Trimming took 0 bases from V and 0 from J; bases not matched to a gene: 6. This CDR3 has 17 amino acids. Here the CDR3 DNA reads TGTGCCAGCAGCGTAGTGGGACAGGGCAACGCTAACTATGGCTACACCTTC. It is translated as CASSVVGQGNANYGYTF.

The J gene is TRBJ2-7, the V gene TRBV11-2; 7 bases fit TRBD2. Germline CDR1 SGHAT, CDR2 FQNNGV. This CDR3 has 15 residues. Germline trimming cut 0 bases from V and 4 bases from J; bases unmatched to any gene: 6. In DNA, the CDR3 is TGTGCCAGCAGCTTAGATTCTAGCGGATTATACGAGCAGTACTTC. It translates to CASSLDSSGLYEQYF. Full variable domain (remainder filled in from reference TRBV11-2 and TRBJ2-7): EAGVAQSPRYKIIEKRQSVAFWCNPISGHATLYWYQQILGQGPKLLIQFQNNGVVDDSQLPKDRFSAERLKGVDSTLKIQPAKLEDSAVYLCASSLDSSGLYEQYFGPGTRLTVT.

This clonotype was seen a handful of times. V and J are TRBV20-1 and TRBJ2-3, with 9 bases aligning to TRBD2. V lost 0 bases to trimming and J lost 10 bases; unmatched junction nucleotides: 11. Germline values: CDR1 DFQATT, CDR2 SNEGSKA (reference sequence). The CDR3 length is 15 residues. The CDR3 coding sequence is TGCAGTGCTAGAGACCTAAACGGAGGGACTAGCCCGCAGTATTTT. This codes for CSARDLNGGTSPQYF.

This clonotype appeared a few times. J is TRBJ2-7 and V is TRBV5-6; D is undetermined. Germline V gene data show CDR1 as SGHDT and CDR2 as YYEEEE. V was shortened by 0 bases and J by 3 bases, with 13 bases between the two germline ends. This CDR3 has 15 amino acids. The CDR3 nucleotides read TGTGCCAGCAGCTTGGCCGGCCAGGAAATCTACGAGCAGTACTTC. Protein sequence: CASSLAGQEIYEQYF. The full variable domain, with the rest looked up from reference TRBV5-6 and TRBJ2-7, is DAGVTQSPTHLIKTRGQQVTLRCSPKSGHDTVSWYQQALGQGPQFIFQYYEEEERQRGNFPDRFSGHQFPNYSSELNVNALLLGDSALYLCASSLAGQEIYEQYFGPGTRLTVT.

The J gene is TRBJ2-7, the V gene TRBV10-3; the match to TRBD2 covers 10 bases. This CDR3 contains 13 residues. Per germline, CDR1 ENHRY and CDR2 SYGVKD. V gave up 7 bases and J gave up 6 bases; unmatched junction bases: 6. This CDR3 is CAITEGLASEQYF. The CDR3 DNA follows: TGTGCCATCACCGAGGGACTAGCGTCCGAGCAGTACTTC.

With respect to this clonotype: A much more abundant neighbour one base away suggests this may be a read error. The V call is TRBV6-1, the J call TRBJ1-5; D perhaps matches TRBD1 (5 bases). The CDR3 totals 14 residues. Trimming took 7 bases from V and 5 from J, leaving 15 bases between them. Germline V gene sequence: CDR1 MNHNS, CDR2 SASEGT. The CDR3, as DNA: TGTGCCAGCAAACCACAGGTCAGCGATCAGCCCCAGCATTTT. Residues: CASKPQVSDQPQHF.

This clonotype was picked up many times. V usage is TRBV19 and J usage is TRBJ1-5; D ambiguous. The V and J ends lost 5 bases and 0 bases respectively, with 8 bases between them. In germline, CDR1 is LNHDA, CDR2 SQIVND (reference sequence). This CDR3 is built from 14 residues. CDR3: CASSFLLSNQPQHF. CDR3 nucleotide sequence: TGTGCCAGTAGTTTCCTACTTAGCAATCAGCCCCAGCATTTT.

This clonotype has only one observation. The chain carries TRBV11-2 and TRBJ2-3, with D unresolved. Trimming stripped 0 bases from V and 2 bases from J, with 15 bases between. The CDR3 runs 17 residues. CDR1 is SGHAT and CDR2 is FQNNGV in the germline V gene. CDR3 sequence reads: CASSLEGRRTITDTQYF. For the CDR3, the DNA is TGTGCCAGCAGCTTAGAGGGTCGGCGAACTATCACAGATACGCAGTATTTT.

The chain has TRBV9 and TRBJ2-7; D remains unclear. The DNA matches TRBJ2-5 better at its end, which makes the J call doubtful. This CDR3 spans 13 amino acids. CDR1 is SGDLS, CDR2 YYNGEE, per germline. CDR3: CASSESPEETQYF. The CDR3 region has the DNA TGTGCCAGCAGTGAATCGCCTGAAGAGACCCAGTACTTC.

The chain uses TRBV2 and TRBJ2-2, with 10 bases that match TRBD2. From germline, CDR1 is SNHLY and CDR2 FYNNEI. V gave up 5 bases and J gave up 6 bases; unmatched junction bases: 15. There are 18 residues in the CDR3. CDR3 DNA sequence: TGTGCCAGCAGTCTAACCTTGAGGGGGCTAGCGGGAGCCGGGGAGCTGTTTTTT. As protein: CASSLTLRGLAGAGELFF.

The rearrangement links TRBV30 to TRBJ1-4; the match to TRBD1 covers 7 bases. Germline V lookup: CDR1 GTSNPN, CDR2 SVGIG (reference sequence). With 0 bases clipped from V and 5 bases from J, the junction kept 6 bases outside the gene matches. The CDR3 extends over 15 amino acids. CDR3 protein: CAWSVPQTGNEKLFF. The CDR3 coding sequence is TGTGCCTGGAGTGTACCCCAGACAGGGAATGAAAAACTGTTTTTT.

This sequence joins TRBV3-1 and TRBJ1-2, with D unclear. The germline gives CDR1 LGHDT, CDR2 YNNKEL (reference sequence). V gave up 1 base and J gave up 1 base, with 10 bases separating them. This CDR3 spans 15 amino acids. The CDR3 DNA reads as TGTGCCAGCAGCCAAGGGACGTTGAGTAACTATGGCTACACCTTC. Amino acids: CASSQGTLSNYGYTF. Full variable domain (outside the CDR3, taken from reference TRBV3-1 and TRBJ1-2): DTAVSQTPKYLVTQMGNDKSIKCEQNLGHDTMYWYKQDSKKFLKIMFSYNNKELIINETVPNRFSPKSPDKAHLNLHINSLELGDSAVYFCASSQGTLSNYGYTFGSGTRLTVV.

This clonotype was seen repeatedly, ten times or more. The J gene is TRBJ2-7, the V gene TRBV6-1; D unresolved. This CDR3 contains 11 residues. The germline V gene encodes CDR1 MNHNS and CDR2 SASEGT. V lost 5 bases to trimming and J lost 3 bases, with 5 bases between them. The CDR3 nucleotides are TGTGCCAGCAGTTCAGTCTACGAGCAGTACTTC. It encodes CASSSVYEQYF.

This clonotype turned up a few times. This chain uses TRBV30 with TRBJ1-3; D is unclear. V lost 8 bases and J lost 0, with 14 bases in between. This CDR3 contains 14 residues. Germline-derived CDR1 and CDR2 are GTSNPN and SVGIG (reference sequence). This CDR3 reads CALDYRSSGNTIYF. The CDR3 bases are TGTGCCCTGGATTACCGCAGCTCTGGAAACACCATATATTTT.

This clonotype was seen more than once but under ten times. The chain joins TRBV9 to TRBJ2-1; D is undetermined. V was clipped by 0 bases and J by 2 bases, with 6 bases between them. This CDR3 contains 14 residues. Per germline, CDR1 SGDLS and CDR2 YYNGEE. The DNA for the CDR3 is TGTGCCAGCAGCGTAGTGGATGCCTACAATGAGCAGTTCTTC. Translated, it gives CASSVVDAYNEQFF. Looking up the rest from reference TRBV9 and TRBJ2-1 gives the full variable domain: DSGVTQTPKHLITATGQRVTLRCSPRSGDLSVYWYQQSLDQGLQFLIQYYNGEERAKGNILERFSAQQFPDLHSELNLSSLELGDSALYFCASSVVDAYNEQFFGPGTRLTVL.

This clonotype was counted only a few times. The rearrangement joins TRBV9 to TRBJ2-7, with 7 bases that match TRBD2. The trim removed 4 bases at V and 0 bases at J, leaving 10 bases unmatched. Per germline, CDR1 SGDLS and CDR2 YYNGEE. The length of the CDR3 is 16 residues. CDR3 coding DNA: TGTGCCAGCAGCCCCCGGGGCGGGGGATTCTCCTACGAGCAGTACTTC. Its translation is CASSPRGGGFSYEQYF.

This clonotype was counted many times. V and J are TRBV2 and TRBJ2-5, with D possibly matching TRBD1 (6 bases). The V gene lost 3 bases and the J gene lost 1 base, with 12 bases spanning the gap. This CDR3 has 15 residues. The germline CDR1 and CDR2 sequences are SNHLY and FYNNEI. CDR3 residues: CASSDRQGSQETQYF. The CDR3 DNA reads as TGTGCCAGCAGTGATCGGCAGGGGTCCCAAGAGACCCAGTACTTC.

The chain recombines TRBV19 with TRBJ1-3, with 7 bases fitting TRBD1. Germline V CDR1 and CDR2: LNHDA, SQIVND (reference sequence). CDR3 length equals 16 residues. The junction had 5 bases not matched to a gene; V was cut back by 3 bases and J by 0 bases. This CDR3 is CASSISGTASGNTIYF. The CDR3 nucleotides are TGTGCCAGTAGTATCTCCGGGACAGCCTCTGGAAACACCATATATTTT.